This T cell receptor beta chain was sequenced during a study of cytomegalovirus exposure and HLA in healthy donors. Sequencing used immunoSEQ multiplex PCR; TCRdb keeps in-frame clones, though not all of them. The table lists under 80,000 clones, less than 95% of them singletons. CDR1 and CDR2 from the germline V gene are GTSNPN and SVGIG (reference sequence). The CDR3 covers 16 residues. V lost 0 bases to trimming and J lost 0 bases, with 11 bases between them. This clone turned up a few times. The sequence was obtained from a woman in her late teens or twenties in good health and CMV-seropositive. The sequencing sample was made of PBMCs. The J gene is TRBJ1-4, the V gene TRBV30; the D is unclear. The CDR3 region has the DNA TGTGCCTGGAGTGTTTTCCGTTTTGCAACTAATGAAAAACTGTTTTTT. Encoded protein: CAWSVFRFATNEKLFF.